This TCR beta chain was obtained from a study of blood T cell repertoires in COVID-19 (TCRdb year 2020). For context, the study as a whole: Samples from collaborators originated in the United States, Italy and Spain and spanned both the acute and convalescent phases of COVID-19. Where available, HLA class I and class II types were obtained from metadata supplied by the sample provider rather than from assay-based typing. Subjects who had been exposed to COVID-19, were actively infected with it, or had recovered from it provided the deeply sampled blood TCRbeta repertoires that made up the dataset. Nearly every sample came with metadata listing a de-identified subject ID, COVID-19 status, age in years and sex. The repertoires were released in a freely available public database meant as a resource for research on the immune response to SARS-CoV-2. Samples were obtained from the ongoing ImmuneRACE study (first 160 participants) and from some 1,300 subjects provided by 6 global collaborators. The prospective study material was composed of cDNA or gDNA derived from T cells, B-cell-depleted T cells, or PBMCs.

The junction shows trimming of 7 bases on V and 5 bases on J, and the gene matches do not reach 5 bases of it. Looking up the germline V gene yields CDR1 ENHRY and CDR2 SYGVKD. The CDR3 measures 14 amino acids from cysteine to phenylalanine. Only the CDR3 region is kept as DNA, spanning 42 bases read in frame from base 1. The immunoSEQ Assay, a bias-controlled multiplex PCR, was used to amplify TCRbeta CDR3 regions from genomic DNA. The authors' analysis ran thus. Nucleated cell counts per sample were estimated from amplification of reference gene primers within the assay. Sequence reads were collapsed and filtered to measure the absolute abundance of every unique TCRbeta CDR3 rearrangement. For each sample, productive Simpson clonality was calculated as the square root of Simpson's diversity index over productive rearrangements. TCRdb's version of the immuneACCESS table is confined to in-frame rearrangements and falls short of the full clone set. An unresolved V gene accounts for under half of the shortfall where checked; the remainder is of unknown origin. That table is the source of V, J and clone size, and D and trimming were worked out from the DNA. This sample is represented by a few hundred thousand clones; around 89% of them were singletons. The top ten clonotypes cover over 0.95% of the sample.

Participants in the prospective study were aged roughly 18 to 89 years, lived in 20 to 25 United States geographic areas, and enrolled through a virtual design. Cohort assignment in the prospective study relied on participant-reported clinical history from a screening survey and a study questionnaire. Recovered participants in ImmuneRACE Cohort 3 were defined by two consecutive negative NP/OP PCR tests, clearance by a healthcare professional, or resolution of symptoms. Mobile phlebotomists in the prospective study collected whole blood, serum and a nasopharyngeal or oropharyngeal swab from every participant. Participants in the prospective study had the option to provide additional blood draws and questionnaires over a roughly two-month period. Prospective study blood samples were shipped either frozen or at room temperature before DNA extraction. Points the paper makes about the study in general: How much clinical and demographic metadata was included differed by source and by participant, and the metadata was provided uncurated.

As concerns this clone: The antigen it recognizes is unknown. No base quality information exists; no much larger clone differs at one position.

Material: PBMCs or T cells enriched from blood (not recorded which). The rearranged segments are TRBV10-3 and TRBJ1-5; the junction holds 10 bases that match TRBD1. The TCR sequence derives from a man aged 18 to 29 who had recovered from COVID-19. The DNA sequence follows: TGTGCCATCATCGAGGGACAGGGGCATCAGCCCCAGCATTTT. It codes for CAIIEGQGHQPQHF.